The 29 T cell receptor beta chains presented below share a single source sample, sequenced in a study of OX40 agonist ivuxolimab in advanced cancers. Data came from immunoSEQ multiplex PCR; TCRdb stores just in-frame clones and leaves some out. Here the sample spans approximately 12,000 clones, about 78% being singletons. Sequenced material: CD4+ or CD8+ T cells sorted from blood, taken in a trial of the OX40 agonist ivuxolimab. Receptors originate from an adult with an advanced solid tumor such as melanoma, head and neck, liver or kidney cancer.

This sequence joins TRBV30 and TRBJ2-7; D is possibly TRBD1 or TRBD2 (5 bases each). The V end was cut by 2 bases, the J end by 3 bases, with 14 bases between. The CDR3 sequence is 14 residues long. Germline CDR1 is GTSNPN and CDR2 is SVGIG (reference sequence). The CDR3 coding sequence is TGTGCCTGGAGTCCCTCGGGGACCGACTACGAGCAGTACTTC. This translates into CAWSPSGTDYEQYF.

The CDR3 is CASSFGRNEQFF. CDR3 DNA sequence: TGTGCCAGCAGCTTTGGGCGGAATGAGCAGTTCTTC. The chain is built from TRBV7-9 and TRBJ2-1; unclear D gene. This CDR3 is built from 12 residues. The ends were cut back, 3 bases at V and 7 bases at J, with 7 bases in the middle. CDR1 and CDR2 (germline): SEHNR, FQNEAQ (reference sequence). The full variable domain, in which reference TRBV7-9 and TRBJ2-1 provide the parts outside the CDR3, is DTGVSQNPRHKITKRGQNVTFRCDPISEHNRLYWYRQTLGQGPEFLTYFQNEAQLEKSRLLSDRFSAERPKGSFSTLEIQRTEQGDSAMYLCASSFGRNEQFFGPGTRLTVL.

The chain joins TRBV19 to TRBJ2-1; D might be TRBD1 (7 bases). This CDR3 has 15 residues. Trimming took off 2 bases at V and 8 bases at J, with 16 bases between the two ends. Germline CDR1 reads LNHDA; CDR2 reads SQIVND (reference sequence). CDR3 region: CASSILTGRIDEQFF. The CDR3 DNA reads TGTGCCAGTAGTATACTGACAGGGAGGATCGATGAGCAGTTCTTC.

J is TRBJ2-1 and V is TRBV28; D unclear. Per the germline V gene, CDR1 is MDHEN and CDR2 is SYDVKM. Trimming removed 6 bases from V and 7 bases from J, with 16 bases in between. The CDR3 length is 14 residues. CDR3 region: CASRPPASYNEQFF. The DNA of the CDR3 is TGTGCCAGCAGACCTCCGGCGTCGTATAATGAGCAGTTCTTC.

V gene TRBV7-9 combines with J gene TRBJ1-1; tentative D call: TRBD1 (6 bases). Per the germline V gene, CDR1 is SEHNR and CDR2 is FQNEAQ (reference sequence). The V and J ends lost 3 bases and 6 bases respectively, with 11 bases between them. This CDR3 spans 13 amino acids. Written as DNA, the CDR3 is TGTGCCAGCAGCTTCGGACAGCGACCTGAAGCTTTCTTT. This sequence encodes CASSFGQRPEAFF.

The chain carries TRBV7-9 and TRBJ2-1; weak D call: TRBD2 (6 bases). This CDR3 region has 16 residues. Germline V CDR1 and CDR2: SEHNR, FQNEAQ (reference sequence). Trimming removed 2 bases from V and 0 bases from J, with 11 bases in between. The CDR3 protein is CASSLPAGFSYNEQFF. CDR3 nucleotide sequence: TGTGCCAGCAGCTTACCGGCGGGATTCTCCTACAATGAGCAGTTCTTC. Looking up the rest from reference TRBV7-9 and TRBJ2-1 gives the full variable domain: DTGVSQNPRHKITKRGQNVTFRCDPISEHNRLYWYRQTLGQGPEFLTYFQNEAQLEKSRLLSDRFSAERPKGSFSTLEIQRTEQGDSAMYLCASSLPAGFSYNEQFFGPGTRLTVL.

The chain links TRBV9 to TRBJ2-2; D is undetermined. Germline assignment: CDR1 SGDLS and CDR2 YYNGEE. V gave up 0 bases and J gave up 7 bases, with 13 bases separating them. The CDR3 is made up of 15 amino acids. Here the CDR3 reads CASSVGWGNGGELFF. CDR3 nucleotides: TGTGCCAGCAGCGTAGGGTGGGGAAACGGCGGGGAGCTGTTTTTT.

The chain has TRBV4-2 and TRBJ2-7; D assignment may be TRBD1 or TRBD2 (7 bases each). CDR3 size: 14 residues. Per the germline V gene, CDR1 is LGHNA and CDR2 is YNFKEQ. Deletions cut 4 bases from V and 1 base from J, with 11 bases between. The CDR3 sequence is CASSPGGGSYEQYF. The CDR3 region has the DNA TGTGCCAGCAGCCCAGGGGGGGGATCCTACGAGCAGTACTTC.

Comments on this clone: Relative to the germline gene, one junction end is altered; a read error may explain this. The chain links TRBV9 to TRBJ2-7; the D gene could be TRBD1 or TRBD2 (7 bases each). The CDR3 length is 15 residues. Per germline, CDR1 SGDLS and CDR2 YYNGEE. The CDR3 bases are TGTCCCAGCCGCGGGGGTCAAGGGGGCAGGGACGAGCAGTACTTC. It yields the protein CPSRGGQGGRDEQYF.

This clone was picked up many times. The CDR3 DNA follows: TGTGCCAGCAGCCTCTTGTCAAATTACGAGCAGTACTTC. Translation gives CASSLLSNYEQYF. This sequence joins TRBV5-5 and TRBJ2-7; D gene ambiguous. The CDR3 is 13 residues long. Trimming shortened V by 4 bases and J by 4 bases, and 12 bases separated the two germline ends. Germline V gene data show CDR1 as SGHKS and CDR2 as YYEKEE (reference sequence).

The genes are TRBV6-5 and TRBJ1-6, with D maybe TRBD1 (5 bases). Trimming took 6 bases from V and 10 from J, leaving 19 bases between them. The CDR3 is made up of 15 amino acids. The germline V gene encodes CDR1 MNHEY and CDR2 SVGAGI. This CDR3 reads CASSRADSKGSPLHF. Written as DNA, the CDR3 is TGTGCCAGCAGCCGAGCCGACAGTAAAGGCTCACCCCTCCACTTT.

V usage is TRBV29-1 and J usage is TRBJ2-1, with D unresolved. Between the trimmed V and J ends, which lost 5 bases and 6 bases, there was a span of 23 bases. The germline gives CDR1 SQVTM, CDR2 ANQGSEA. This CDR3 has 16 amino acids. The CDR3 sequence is CSVLGSSHPPGNEQFF. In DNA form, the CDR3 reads TGCAGCGTTCTTGGCAGCAGCCACCCCCCGGGCAATGAGCAGTTCTTC.

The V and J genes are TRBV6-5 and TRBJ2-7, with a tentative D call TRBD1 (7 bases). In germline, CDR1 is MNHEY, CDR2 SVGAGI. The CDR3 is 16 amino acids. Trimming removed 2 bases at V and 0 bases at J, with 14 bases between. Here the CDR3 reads CASSYGGTANSYEQYF. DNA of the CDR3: TGTGCCAGCAGTTACGGGGGGACAGCAAACTCCTACGAGCAGTACTTC.

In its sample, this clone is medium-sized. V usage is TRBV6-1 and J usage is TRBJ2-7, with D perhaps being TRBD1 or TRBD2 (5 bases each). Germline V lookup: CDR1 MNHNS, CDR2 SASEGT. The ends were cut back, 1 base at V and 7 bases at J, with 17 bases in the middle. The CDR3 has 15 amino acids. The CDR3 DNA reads TGTGCCAGCAGTGAAGGCAACCGGGGCCGAATGGAGCAGTACTTC. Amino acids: CASSEGNRGRMEQYF.

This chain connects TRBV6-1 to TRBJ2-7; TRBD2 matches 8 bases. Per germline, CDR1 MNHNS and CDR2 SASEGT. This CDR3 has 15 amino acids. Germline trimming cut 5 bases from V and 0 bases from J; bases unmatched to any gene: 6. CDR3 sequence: CASSLAGAFSYEQYF. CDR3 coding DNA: TGTGCCAGCAGTCTAGCGGGCGCGTTCTCCTACGAGCAGTACTTC.

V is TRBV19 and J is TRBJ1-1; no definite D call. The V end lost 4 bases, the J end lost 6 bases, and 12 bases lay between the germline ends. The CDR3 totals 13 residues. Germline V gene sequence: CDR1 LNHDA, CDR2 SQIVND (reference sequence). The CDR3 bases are TGTGCCAGTAGTACGCTCCGGTGGGCTGAAGCTTTCTTT. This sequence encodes CASSTLRWAEAFF.

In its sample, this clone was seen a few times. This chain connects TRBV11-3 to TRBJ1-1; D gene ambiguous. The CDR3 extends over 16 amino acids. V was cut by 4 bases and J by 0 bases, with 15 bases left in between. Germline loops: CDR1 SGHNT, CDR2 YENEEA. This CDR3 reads CASSSNGGLMNTEAFF. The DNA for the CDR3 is TGTGCCAGCAGCTCGAACGGCGGGCTCATGAACACTGAAGCTTTCTTT.

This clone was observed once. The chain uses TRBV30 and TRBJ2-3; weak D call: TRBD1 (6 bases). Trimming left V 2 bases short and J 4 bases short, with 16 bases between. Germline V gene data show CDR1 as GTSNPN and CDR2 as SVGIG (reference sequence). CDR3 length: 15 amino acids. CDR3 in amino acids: CAWSPGRGRSDTQYF. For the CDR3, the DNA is TGTGCCTGGAGTCCGGGCAGGGGCAGATCAGATACGCAGTATTTT.

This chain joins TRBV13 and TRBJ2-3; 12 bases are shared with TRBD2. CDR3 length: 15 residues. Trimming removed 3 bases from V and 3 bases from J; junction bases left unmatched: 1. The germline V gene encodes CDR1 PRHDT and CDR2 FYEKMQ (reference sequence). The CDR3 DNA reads TGTGCCAGCAGCTTGGGGACTAGCGGGACAGATACGCAGTATTTT. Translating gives CASSLGTSGTDTQYF.

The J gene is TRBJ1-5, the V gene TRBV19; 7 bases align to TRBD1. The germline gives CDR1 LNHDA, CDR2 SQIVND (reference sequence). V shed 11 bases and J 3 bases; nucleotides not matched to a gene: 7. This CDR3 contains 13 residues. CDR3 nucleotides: TGTGCCGTAAGGACAGGAGTCAATCAGCCCCAGCATTTT. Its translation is CAVRTGVNQPQHF. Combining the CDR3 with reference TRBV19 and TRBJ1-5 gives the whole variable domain DGGITQSPKYLFRKEGQNVTLSCEQNLNHDAMYWYRQDPGQGLRLIYYSQIVNDFQKGDIAEGYSVSREKKESFPLTVTSAQKNPTAFYLCAVRTGVNQPQHFGDGTRLSIL.

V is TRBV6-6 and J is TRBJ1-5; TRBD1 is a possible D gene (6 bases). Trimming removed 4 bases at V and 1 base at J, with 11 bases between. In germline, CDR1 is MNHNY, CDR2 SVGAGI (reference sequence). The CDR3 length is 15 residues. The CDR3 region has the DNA TGTGCCAGCAGTTGGGGGCAGCTGAGCAATCAGCCCCAGCATTTT. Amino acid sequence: CASSWGQLSNQPQHF.

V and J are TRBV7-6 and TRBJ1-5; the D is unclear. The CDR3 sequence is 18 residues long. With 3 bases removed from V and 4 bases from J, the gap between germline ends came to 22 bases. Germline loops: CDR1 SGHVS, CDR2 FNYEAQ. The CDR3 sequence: CASSFPHRTGRENQPQHF. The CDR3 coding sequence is TGTGCCAGCAGCTTCCCCCACCGGACCGGACGGGAAAATCAGCCCCAGCATTTT.

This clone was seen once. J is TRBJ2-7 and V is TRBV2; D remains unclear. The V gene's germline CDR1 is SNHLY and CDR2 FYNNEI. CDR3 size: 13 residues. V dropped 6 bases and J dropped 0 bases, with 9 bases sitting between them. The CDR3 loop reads CASSPSVSYEQYF. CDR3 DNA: TGTGCCAGCAGCCCATCGGTCTCCTACGAGCAGTACTTC.

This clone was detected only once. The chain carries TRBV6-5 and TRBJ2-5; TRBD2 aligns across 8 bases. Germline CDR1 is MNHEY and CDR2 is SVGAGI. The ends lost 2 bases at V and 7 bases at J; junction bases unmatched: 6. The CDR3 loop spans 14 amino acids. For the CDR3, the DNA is TGTGCCAGCAGTTACGGCGCGGGGGGCGGGACCCAGTACTTC. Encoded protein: CASSYGAGGGTQYF.

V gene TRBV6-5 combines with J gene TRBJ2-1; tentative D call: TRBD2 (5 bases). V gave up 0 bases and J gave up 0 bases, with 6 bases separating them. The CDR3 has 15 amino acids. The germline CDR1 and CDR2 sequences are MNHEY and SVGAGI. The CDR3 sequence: CASSYSGDSYNEQFF. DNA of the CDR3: TGTGCCAGCAGTTACTCGGGAGACTCCTACAATGAGCAGTTCTTC.

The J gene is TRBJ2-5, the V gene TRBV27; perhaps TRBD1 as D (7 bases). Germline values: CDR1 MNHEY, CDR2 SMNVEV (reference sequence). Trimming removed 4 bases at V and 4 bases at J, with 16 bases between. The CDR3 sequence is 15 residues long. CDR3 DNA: TGTGCCAGCAGTTCGACAGGGTGGGAGGTAGAGACCCAGTACTTC. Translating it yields CASSSTGWEVETQYF.

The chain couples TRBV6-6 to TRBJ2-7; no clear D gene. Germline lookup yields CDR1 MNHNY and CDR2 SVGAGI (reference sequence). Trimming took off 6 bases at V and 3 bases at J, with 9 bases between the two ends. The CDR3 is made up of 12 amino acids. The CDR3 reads CASSRRYYEQYF. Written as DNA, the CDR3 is TGTGCCAGCAGCCGGCGATACTACGAGCAGTACTTC.

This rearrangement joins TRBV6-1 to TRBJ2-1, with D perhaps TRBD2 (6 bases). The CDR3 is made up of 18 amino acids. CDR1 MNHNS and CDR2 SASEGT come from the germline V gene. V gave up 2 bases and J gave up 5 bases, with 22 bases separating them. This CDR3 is CASSERGPGASVDNEQFF. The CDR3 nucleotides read TGTGCCAGCAGTGAAAGGGGCCCCGGGGCTAGCGTCGACAATGAGCAGTTCTTC.

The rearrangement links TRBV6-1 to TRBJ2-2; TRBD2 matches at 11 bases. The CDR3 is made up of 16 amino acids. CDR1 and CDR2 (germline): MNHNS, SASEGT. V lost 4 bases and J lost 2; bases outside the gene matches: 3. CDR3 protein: CASSGGLAVNTGELFF. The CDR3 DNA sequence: TGTGCCAGCAGTGGGGGACTAGCGGTTAACACCGGGGAGCTGTTTTTT.